One and the same sample provided the 3 T cell receptor beta chains below, sequenced in a study of naive and memory T cell subsets. Both TRBC1 and TRBC2 were covered by a beta constant-region primer of two equimolar oligonucleotides. The ligated cDNA underwent four PCR rounds using SP2 and nested alpha and beta constant-region primers. One entry per CDR3 protein, called by TCRdb with MiXCR from the UMI-ligation and nested PCR reads. The sample carries 100,000 to 150,000 distinct CDR3 sequences, over 30% recorded once. Sequenced sample: central memory CD4+ T cells from blood. These TCRs come from a human donor in good health.

In its sample, this clonotype was seen a few times. The chain combines TRBV6-1 with TRBJ2-1; maybe TRBD1 (5 bases). V was shortened by 4 bases and J by 5 bases, with 15 bases between the two germline ends. Germline V gene data show CDR1 as MNHNS and CDR2 as SASEGT. CDR3 size: 15 residues. CDR3 in amino acids: CASSGDSSKHNEQFF. The CDR3 DNA is TGTGCCAGCAGTGGCGACAGTTCCAAGCACAATGAGCAGTTCTTC.

The genes are TRBV28 and TRBJ2-3; D unresolved. The CDR3 length is 15 residues. The germline CDR1 and CDR2 sequences are MDHEN and SYDVKM. Deletions cut 9 bases from V and 6 bases from J, with 22 bases between. CDR3 protein: CASPPGWWALDTQYF. DNA for the CDR3: TGTGCCAGTCCCCCCGGGTGGTGGGCGTTGGATACGCAGTATTTT.

This sequence joins TRBV20-1 and TRBJ2-3; the D gene could be TRBD1 or TRBD2 (5 bases each). This CDR3 contains 15 residues. CDR1 and CDR2 (germline): DFQATT, SNEGSKA (reference sequence). V lost 5 bases and J lost 4, with 19 bases in between. In nucleotides, the CDR3 is TGCAGTGCTTCTAGGGACCTCCGTCGGGCAGATACGCAGTATTTT. Encoded protein: CSASRDLRRADTQYF.